Shown below are 30 T cell receptor beta chains from a single sample sequenced in a study of T cell responses to AZD1222 COVID-19 vaccine. The repertoire was sequenced with immunoSEQ multiplex PCR; TCRdb's copy has only in-frame clones and lacks some. Of tens of thousands of clones in the sample, about 85% were seen once. This sample comprised peripheral blood, obtained on day 0 of AZD1222 vaccination. The receptors derive from an adult in good health.

On this clone: Other DNA sequences within the sample encode an identical CDR3. The V call is TRBV7-2, the J call TRBJ2-7; D call uncertain. V lost 1 base and J lost 2, with 9 bases in between. This CDR3 is 14 amino acids long. Germline V gives CDR1 SGHTA, CDR2 FQGNSA. The DNA of the CDR3 is TGTGCCAGCAGCTTAGGAGTCCCCGCCTACGAGCAGTACTTC. Protein: CASSLGVPAYEQYF. The full variable domain, in which reference TRBV7-2 and TRBJ2-7 provide the parts outside the CDR3, is GAGVSQSPSNKVTEKGKDVELRCDPISGHTALYWYRQSLGQGLEFLIYFQGNSAPDKSGLPSDRFSAERTGGSVSTLTIQRTQQEDSAVYLCASSLGVPAYEQYFGPGTRLTVT.

DNA for the CDR3: TGTGCCAGCAGCGTAACAGGGGGCATTGGTGGCTACACCTTC. Its translation is CASSVTGGIGGYTF. This chain links TRBV9 with TRBJ1-2; TRBD1 aligns across 9 bases. Germline CDR1 reads SGDLS; CDR2 reads YYNGEE. The CDR3 is made up of 14 amino acids. The junction had 5 bases not matched to a gene; V was cut back by 1 base and J by 7 bases.

The chain recombines TRBV5-4 with TRBJ1-2; TRBD1 agrees at 8 bases. With V trimmed by 1 base and J by 4 bases, 6 bases remained unmatched. Germline CDR1 reads SGHNT; CDR2 reads YYREEE (reference sequence). CDR3 length: 15 residues. The CDR3 region has the DNA TGTGCCAGCAGCTTGACTATTGGACAGGGCTATGGCTACACCTTC. It translates to CASSLTIGQGYGYTF.

The chain recombines TRBV14 with TRBJ2-1; 12 bases align to TRBD2. The length of the CDR3 is 15 residues. CDR1 is SGHDN, CDR2 FVKESK, per germline. Unmatched junction bases numbered 2, after V lost 4 bases and J lost 4 bases. CDR3 sequence: CASSPLAGGYNEQFF. CDR3 DNA: TGTGCCAGCAGCCCCCTAGCGGGGGGGTACAATGAGCAGTTCTTC. Together with reference TRBV14 and TRBJ2-1, the CDR3 gives the full variable domain: EAGVTQFPSHSVIEKGQTVTLRCDPISGHDNLYWYRRVMGKEIKFLLHFVKESKQDESGMPNNRFLAERTGGTYSTLKVQPAELEDSGVYFCASSPLAGGYNEQFFGPGTRLTVL.

The chain combines TRBV4-1 with TRBJ1-2, with D unclear. The CDR3 runs to 14 residues. From germline, CDR1 is MGHRA and CDR2 YSYEKL. The V and J ends lost 2 bases and 8 bases respectively, with 15 bases between them. The chain's CDR3 is CASSQQRELGGYTF. Here the CDR3 DNA reads TGCGCCAGCAGCCAACAAAGGGAGCTCGGAGGCTACACCTTC.

This chain's CDR3 is CASSPGGLARETQYF. For the CDR3, the DNA is TGTGCCAGCAGTCCAGGCGGGCTGGCACGAGAGACCCAGTACTTC. The chain carries TRBV7-2 and TRBJ2-5; weak D call: TRBD2 (5 bases). The germline V gene has CDR1 SGHTA and CDR2 FQGNSA. The CDR3 has 15 residues. V was shortened by 6 bases and J by 4 bases, with 18 bases between the two germline ends.

V gene TRBV7-3 combines with J gene TRBJ2-3; the D is unclear. Germline lookup yields CDR1 SGHTA and CDR2 FQGTGA. Deletions cut 6 bases from V and 1 base from J, with 5 bases between. The CDR3 spans 12 residues. The CDR3 DNA reads as TGTGCCAGCAGTCCGGGCACAGATACGCAGTATTTT. It yields the protein CASSPGTDTQYF. The variable domain in full, with the rest retrieved from reference TRBV7-3 and TRBJ2-3, is GAGVSQTPSNKVTEKGKYVELRCDPISGHTALYWYRQSLGQGPEFLIYFQGTGAADDSGLPNDRFFAVRPEGSVSTLKIQRTERGDSAVYLCASSPGTDTQYFGPGTRLTVL.

The genes are TRBV3-1 (or the pseudogene TRBV3-2) and TRBJ2-5; 13 positions agree with TRBD2. The CDR3 loop spans 17 amino acids. Unmatched junction bases numbered 9, after V lost 1 base and J lost 7 bases. Germline assignment: CDR1 LGHDT and CDR2 YNNKEL (reference sequence). CDR3 residues: CASSQAWTSGGAWTQYF. The CDR3 DNA is TGTGCCAGCAGCCAAGCCTGGACTAGCGGGGGAGCGTGGACCCAGTACTTC.

The J gene is TRBJ2-3, the V gene TRBV24-1; D may be TRBD2 (6 bases). The ends were cut back, 3 bases at V and 0 bases at J, with 9 bases in the middle. The CDR3 is 15 residues long. In germline, CDR1 is KGHDR, CDR2 SFDVKD. The CDR3: CATSDPGTSTDTQYF. The CDR3 DNA reads as TGTGCCACCAGTGATCCGGGGACTAGCACAGATACGCAGTATTTT.

This clone was recorded only once. This chain joins TRBV11-2 and TRBJ2-3; D remains ambiguous. Germline CDR1 SGHAT, CDR2 FQNNGV. CDR3 length equals 12 residues. Trimming removed 4 bases from V and 5 bases from J, with 7 bases in between. The CDR3 loop reads CASSSPGDTQYF. Written as DNA, the CDR3 is TGTGCCAGCAGCTCCCCCGGAGATACGCAGTATTTT.

This clone has just one count. This sequence joins TRBV6-2 or TRBV6-3 and TRBJ1-5; D is ambiguous. Germline assignment: CDR1 MNHEY and CDR2 SVGEGT. With 5 bases removed from V and 6 bases from J, the gap between germline ends came to 11 bases. CDR3 length: 13 residues. CDR3 protein: CASSPPTLQPQHF. The CDR3 DNA follows: TGTGCCAGCAGTCCACCTACCCTTCAGCCCCAGCATTTT.

This rearrangement joins TRBV7-8 to TRBJ1-4; tentative D call: TRBD1 (6 bases). V dropped 4 bases and J dropped 0 bases, with 9 bases sitting between them. Germline CDR1 reads SGHVS; CDR2 reads FQNEAQ. The CDR3 is 15 amino acids. This CDR3 is CASSYDRTTNEKLFF. CDR3 DNA sequence: TGTGCCAGCAGCTACGACAGGACAACTAATGAAAAACTGTTTTTT.

This rearrangement joins TRBV3-1 (or the pseudogene TRBV3-2) to TRBJ2-5; D may be TRBD2 (5 bases). The CDR3 spans 13 residues. V was pared by 4 bases and J by 10 bases, with 16 bases between. The germline V gene encodes CDR1 LGHDT and CDR2 YNNKEL (reference sequence). The CDR3, as DNA: TGTGCCAGCAGCCCCAATCAACCGGGAATCCAGTACTTC. Translated, it gives CASSPNQPGIQYF.

The table lists this clone with a few counts. V is TRBV12-5 and J is TRBJ1-2; D remains unclear. The CDR3 contains 16 residues. Germline lookup yields CDR1 LGHNT and CDR2 FRNRAP. Trimming left V 2 bases short and J 3 bases short, with 16 bases between. The chain's CDR3 is CASGLSLQRRYYGYTF. CDR3 DNA: TGTGCTAGTGGTTTGAGTCTCCAGCGAAGGTACTATGGCTACACCTTC.

The genes are TRBV3-1 (or the pseudogene TRBV3-2) and TRBJ1-1; 11 bases align to TRBD1. V gave up 4 bases and J gave up 4 bases; unmatched junction bases: 5. The CDR3 spans 15 residues. Germline loops: CDR1 LGHDT, CDR2 YNNKEL (reference sequence). The chain's CDR3 is CASSPRTGGSTEAFF. The CDR3 DNA is TGTGCCAGCAGCCCGAGGACAGGGGGCAGCACTGAAGCTTTCTTT.

This clone appeared a few times. The chain links TRBV7-6 to TRBJ2-7, with D possibly being TRBD1 (5 bases). Per germline, CDR1 SGHVS and CDR2 FNYEAQ. The CDR3 has 15 amino acids. V lost 0 bases, J lost 0 bases, and 9 bases lay in between. The DNA of the CDR3 is TGTGCCAGCAGCTTAGCGCTGGGGCTCTCCTACGAGCAGTACTTC. Translating it yields CASSLALGLSYEQYF. Based on the CDR3 plus reference TRBV7-6 and TRBJ2-7, the full variable domain is GAGVSQSPRYKVTKRGQDVALRCDPISGHVSLYWYRQALGQGPEFLTYFNYEAQQDKSGLPNDRFSAERPEGSISTLTIQRTEQRDSAMYRCASSLALGLSYEQYFGPGTRLTVT.

This sequence joins TRBV4-3 and TRBJ2-2, with D possibly being TRBD1 or TRBD2 (6 bases each). This CDR3 region has 12 residues. Germline-derived CDR1 and CDR2 are LGHNA and YSLEER. V was shortened by 4 bases and J by 9 bases, with 9 bases between the two germline ends. The CDR3 is CASSRGARELFF. In nucleotides, the CDR3 is TGCGCCAGCAGCCGGGGGGCCCGGGAGCTGTTTTTT.

V is TRBV7-9 and J is TRBJ2-3; D remains ambiguous. Germline V gene sequence: CDR1 SEHNR, CDR2 FQNEAQ (reference sequence). Deletions cut 0 bases from V and 3 bases from J, with 7 bases between. The CDR3 is 14 residues long. The CDR3 DNA reads as TGTGCCAGCAGCTTAGCAGGGTTAACAGATACGCAGTATTTT. The encoded protein is CASSLAGLTDTQYF.

The chain uses TRBV7-6 and TRBJ2-3; either TRBD1 or TRBD2 may supply D (5 bases each). Trimming took off 3 bases at V and 3 bases at J, with 10 bases between the two ends. The length of the CDR3 is 14 residues. In germline, CDR1 is SGHVS, CDR2 FNYEAQ. The CDR3 nucleotides are TGTGCCAGCAGCTTGGGGGTTAGTACAGATACGCAGTATTTT. It specifies CASSLGVSTDTQYF.

The rearrangement joins TRBV7-2 to TRBJ2-7, with no clear D. CDR3 size: 11 residues. In germline, CDR1 is SGHTA, CDR2 FQGNSA. Trimming removed 2 bases from V and 6 bases from J, with 5 bases in between. CDR3 sequence (DNA): TGTGCCAGCAGCTTACACCGCGAGCAGTACTTC. As protein: CASSLHREQYF. Together with reference TRBV7-2 and TRBJ2-7, the CDR3 gives the full variable domain: GAGVSQSPSNKVTEKGKDVELRCDPISGHTALYWYRQSLGQGLEFLIYFQGNSAPDKSGLPSDRFSAERTGGSVSTLTIQRTQQEDSAVYLCASSLHREQYFGPGTRLTVT.

The chain couples TRBV28 to TRBJ1-4, with D tentatively TRBD1 (6 bases). Per germline, CDR1 MDHEN and CDR2 SYDVKM. The CDR3 spans 15 residues. Trimming left V 2 bases short and J 7 bases short, with 14 bases between. CDR3 nucleotide sequence: TGTGCCAGCAGTTTAGCGAGGGGGATTTCTGAAAAACTGTTTTTT. Its protein is CASSLARGISEKLFF.

The chain joins TRBV5-1 to TRBJ2-7; perhaps TRBD2 as D (6 bases). In germline, CDR1 is SGHRS, CDR2 YFSETQ. The CDR3 covers 14 residues. V lost 4 bases and J 2 bases, leaving 13 bases between the germline ends. CDR3 residues: CASSAWGDPYEQYF. CDR3 DNA: TGCGCCAGCAGCGCTTGGGGGGACCCCTACGAGCAGTACTTC.

This clone has only a few counts. The chain employs TRBV12-3 or TRBV12-4 and TRBJ2-7; D is unclear. The CDR3 loop spans 12 amino acids. Trimming left V 3 bases short and J 6 bases short, with 9 bases between. CDR3 residues: CASSFSRSEQYF. CDR3 DNA sequence: TGTGCCAGCAGTTTTTCGAGGAGCGAGCAGTACTTC.

V and J are TRBV5-1 and TRBJ1-4; 7 nucleotides match TRBD1. The CDR3 loop spans 14 amino acids. The V gene end was trimmed by 6 bases and the J gene end by 5 bases; junction bases not matched to a gene: 7. The germline V gene encodes CDR1 SGHRS and CDR2 YFSETQ. The CDR3 coding sequence is TGCGCCAGCACTTCCGGGACAGCAAATGAAAAACTGTTTTTT. Amino acid sequence: CASTSGTANEKLFF.

J is TRBJ2-7 and V is TRBV19; D call uncertain. CDR3 length equals 15 residues. V was shortened by 6 bases and J by 3 bases, with 18 bases between the two germline ends. Germline V CDR1 and CDR2: LNHDA, SQIVND (reference sequence). DNA of the CDR3: TGTGCCAGTAGAGGAGACCCCTCTAATCTCTACGAGCAGTACTTC. This encodes CASRGDPSNLYEQYF.

The chain couples TRBV9 to TRBJ1-2; weak D call: TRBD1 (6 bases). V shed 7 bases and J shed 4 bases, with 11 bases lying between them. Germline V gene data show CDR1 as SGDLS and CDR2 as YYNGEE. CDR3 size: 12 residues. The CDR3 loop is CASLGQSYGYTF. CDR3 sequence (DNA): TGTGCCAGCTTGGGACAATCCTATGGCTACACCTTC.

The chain joins TRBV9 to TRBJ2-3; TRBD2 agrees at 12 bases. V was clipped by 3 bases and J by 9 bases; unmatched bases: 11. The CDR3 length is 16 residues. Germline V CDR1 and CDR2: SGDLS, YYNGEE. CDR3 DNA sequence: TGTGCCAGCAGCGCGTCTAGCGGGGGGGCCGGAGTGACGCAGTATTTT. Its translation is CASSASSGGAGVTQYF.

This chain joins TRBV5-6 and TRBJ1-4; D ambiguous. V dropped 3 bases and J dropped 8 bases, with 11 bases sitting between them. Germline V CDR1 and CDR2: SGHDT, YYEEEE. The CDR3 covers 13 residues. The CDR3 nucleotides are TGTGCCAGCAGCTCCTGGCCCTCCGAAAAACTGTTTTTT. Protein sequence: CASSSWPSEKLFF.

The table lists this clone with a few counts. The chain employs TRBV6-2 or TRBV6-3 and TRBJ2-7; D remains ambiguous. V was clipped by 4 bases and J by 3 bases, with 4 bases between them. CDR3 length: 11 amino acids. Germline V gene sequence: CDR1 MNHEY, CDR2 SVGEGT. CDR3 in DNA: TGTGCCAGCAGTTTGGGCTACGAGCAGTACTTC. It encodes CASSLGYEQYF.

This chain joins TRBV21-1 and TRBJ2-2; the table gives TRBD1 as D, unverified against the DNA. TRBV21-1 is described as a pseudogene. The CDR3 sequence is 17 residues long. The CDR3 sequence: CASSKVQTPLNTGELFF. The CDR3 DNA follows: TGTGCCAGCAGCAAAGTCCAAACACCTTTAAACACCGGGGAGCTGTTTTTT.